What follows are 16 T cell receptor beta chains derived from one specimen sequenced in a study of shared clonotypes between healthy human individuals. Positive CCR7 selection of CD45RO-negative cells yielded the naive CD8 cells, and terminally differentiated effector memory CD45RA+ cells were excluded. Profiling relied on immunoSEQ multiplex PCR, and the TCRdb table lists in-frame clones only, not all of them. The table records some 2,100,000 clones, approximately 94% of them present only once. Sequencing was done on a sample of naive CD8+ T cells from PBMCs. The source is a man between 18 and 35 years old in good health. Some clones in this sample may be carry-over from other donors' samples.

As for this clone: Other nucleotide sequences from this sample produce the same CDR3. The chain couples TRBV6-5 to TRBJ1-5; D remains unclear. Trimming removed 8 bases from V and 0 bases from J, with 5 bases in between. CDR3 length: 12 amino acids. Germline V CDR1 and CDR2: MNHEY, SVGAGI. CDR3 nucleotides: TGTGCCAGCGGAGATAGCAATCAGCCCCAGCATTTT. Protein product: CASGDSNQPQHF.

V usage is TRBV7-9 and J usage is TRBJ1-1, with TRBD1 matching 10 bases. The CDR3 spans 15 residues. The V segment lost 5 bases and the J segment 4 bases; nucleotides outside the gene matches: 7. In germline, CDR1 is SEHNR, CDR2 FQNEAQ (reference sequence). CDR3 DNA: TGTGCCAGCAGCCCTTGGACAGGGGGTACCACTGAAGCTTTCTTT. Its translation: CASSPWTGGTTEAFF.

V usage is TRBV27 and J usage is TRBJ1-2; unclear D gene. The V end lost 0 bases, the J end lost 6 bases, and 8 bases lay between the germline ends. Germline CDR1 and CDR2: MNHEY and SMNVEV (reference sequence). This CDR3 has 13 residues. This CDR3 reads CASSLSTLNGYTF. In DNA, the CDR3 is TGTGCCAGCAGTTTATCGACACTAAATGGCTACACCTTC.

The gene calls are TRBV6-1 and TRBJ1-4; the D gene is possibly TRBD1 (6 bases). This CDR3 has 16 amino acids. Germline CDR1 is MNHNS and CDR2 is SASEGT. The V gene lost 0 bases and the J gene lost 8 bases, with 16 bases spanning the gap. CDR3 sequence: CASSEAKGTSREKLFF. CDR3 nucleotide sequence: TGTGCCAGCAGTGAAGCAAAGGGGACAAGTCGGGAAAAACTGTTTTTT.

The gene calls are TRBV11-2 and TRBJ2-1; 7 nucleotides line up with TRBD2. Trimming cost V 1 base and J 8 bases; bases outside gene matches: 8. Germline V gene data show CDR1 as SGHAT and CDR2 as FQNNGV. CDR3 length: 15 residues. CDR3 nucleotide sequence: TGTGCCAGCAGCTTAGGGGCTAGCGGTAGGGATGAGCAGTTCTTC. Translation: CASSLGASGRDEQFF.

The CDR3 loop reads CASSAKQGLDTQYF. Written as DNA, the CDR3 is TGTGCCAGCAGCGCTAAGCAGGGGTTGGATACGCAGTATTTT. The rearrangement joins TRBV2 to TRBJ2-3, with a tentative D call TRBD1 (6 bases). This CDR3 spans 14 amino acids. The V gene's germline CDR1 is SNHLY and CDR2 FYNNEI. V lost 6 bases to trimming and J lost 6 bases, with 16 bases between them. Complete variable domain (other parts from reference TRBV2 and TRBJ2-3): EPEVTQTPSHQVTQMGQEVILRCVPISNHLYFYWYRQILGQKVEFLVSFYNNEISEKSEIFDDQFSVERPDGSNFTLKIRSTKLEDSAMYFCASSAKQGLDTQYFGPGTRLTVL.

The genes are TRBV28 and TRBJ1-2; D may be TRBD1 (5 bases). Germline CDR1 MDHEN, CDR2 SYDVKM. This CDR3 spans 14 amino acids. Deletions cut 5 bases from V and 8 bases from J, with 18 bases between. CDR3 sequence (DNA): TGTGCCAGCAGTGCCTGGGGGGGGATTGGCGGCTACACCTTC. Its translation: CASSAWGGIGGYTF.

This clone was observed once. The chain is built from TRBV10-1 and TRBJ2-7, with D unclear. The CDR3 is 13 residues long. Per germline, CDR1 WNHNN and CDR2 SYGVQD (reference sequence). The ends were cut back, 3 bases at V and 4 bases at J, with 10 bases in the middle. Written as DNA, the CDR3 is TGCGCCAGCAGTGATCTAGTCGGGTACGAGCAGTACTTC. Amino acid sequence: CASSDLVGYEQYF.

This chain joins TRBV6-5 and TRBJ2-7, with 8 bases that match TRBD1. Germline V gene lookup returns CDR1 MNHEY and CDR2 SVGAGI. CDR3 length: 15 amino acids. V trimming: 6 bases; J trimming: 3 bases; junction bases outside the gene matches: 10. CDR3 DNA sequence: TGTGCCAGCAGACACACCGGGACAGGATTCTACGAGCAGTACTTC. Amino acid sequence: CASRHTGTGFYEQYF.

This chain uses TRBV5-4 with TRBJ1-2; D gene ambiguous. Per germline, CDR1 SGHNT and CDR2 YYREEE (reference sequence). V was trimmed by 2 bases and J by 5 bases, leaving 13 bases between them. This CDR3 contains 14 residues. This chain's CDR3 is CASSLSGPTYGYTF. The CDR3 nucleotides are TGTGCCAGCAGCTTATCGGGCCCGACTTATGGCTACACCTTC.

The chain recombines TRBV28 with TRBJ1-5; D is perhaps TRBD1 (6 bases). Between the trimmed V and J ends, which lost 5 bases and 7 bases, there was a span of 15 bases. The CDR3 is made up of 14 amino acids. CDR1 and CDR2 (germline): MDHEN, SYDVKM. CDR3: CASSTHRDAQPQHF. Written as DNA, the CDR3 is TGTGCCAGCAGTACGCACAGGGACGCGCAGCCCCAGCATTTT. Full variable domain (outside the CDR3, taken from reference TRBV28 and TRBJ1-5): DVKVTQSSRYLVKRTGEKVFLECVQDMDHENMFWYRQDPGLGLRLIYFSYDVKMKEKGDIPEGYSVSREKKERFSLILESASTNQTSMYLCASSTHRDAQPQHFGDGTRLSIL.

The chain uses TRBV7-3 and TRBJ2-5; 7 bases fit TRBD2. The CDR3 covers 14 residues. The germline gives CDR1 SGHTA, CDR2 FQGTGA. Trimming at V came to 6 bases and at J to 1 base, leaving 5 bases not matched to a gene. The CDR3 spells CASRLAGLQETQYF. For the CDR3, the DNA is TGTGCCAGCAGGTTAGCGGGCCTCCAAGAGACCCAGTACTTC.

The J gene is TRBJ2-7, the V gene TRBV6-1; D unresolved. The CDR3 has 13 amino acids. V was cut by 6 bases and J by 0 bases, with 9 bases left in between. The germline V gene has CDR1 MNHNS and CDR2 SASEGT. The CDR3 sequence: CASRPPTSYEQYF. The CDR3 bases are TGTGCCAGCAGGCCGCCAACCTCCTACGAGCAGTACTTC.

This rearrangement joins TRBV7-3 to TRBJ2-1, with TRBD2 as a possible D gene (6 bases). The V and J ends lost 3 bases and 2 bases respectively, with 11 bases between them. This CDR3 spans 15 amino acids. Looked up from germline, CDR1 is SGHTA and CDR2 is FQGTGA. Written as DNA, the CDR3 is TGTGCCAGCAGCTTCGTCGGAGGGCCCTACAATGAGCAGTTCTTC. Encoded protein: CASSFVGGPYNEQFF.

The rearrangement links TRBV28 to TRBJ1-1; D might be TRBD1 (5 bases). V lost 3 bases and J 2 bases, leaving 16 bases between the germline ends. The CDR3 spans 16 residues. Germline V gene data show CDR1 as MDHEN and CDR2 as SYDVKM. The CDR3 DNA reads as TGTGCCAGCAGTTTCAGAACAGGTCTAGGAAACACTGAAGCTTTCTTT. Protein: CASSFRTGLGNTEAFF.

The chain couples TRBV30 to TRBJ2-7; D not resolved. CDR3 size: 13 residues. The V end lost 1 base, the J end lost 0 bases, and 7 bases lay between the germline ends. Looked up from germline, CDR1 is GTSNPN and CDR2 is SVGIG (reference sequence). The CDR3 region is CAWSEVPSYEQYF. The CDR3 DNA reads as TGTGCCTGGAGTGAGGTCCCCTCCTACGAGCAGTACTTC.